Presented here are 18 T cell receptor beta chains from one specimen sequenced in a study of cytomegalovirus exposure and HLA in healthy donors. It was with 60 Vbeta and 13 Jbeta primers that the PCR ran. Data came from immunoSEQ multiplex PCR; TCRdb stores just in-frame clones and leaves some out. The data hold fewer than 200,000 clones, with approximately 84% observed a single time. The sample was PBMCs. These receptors all stem from a female donor in good health and CMV-seronegative.

The J gene is TRBJ1-1, the V gene TRBV11-2; 8 nucleotides line up with TRBD1. The length of the CDR3 is 14 residues. Germline-derived CDR1 and CDR2 are SGHAT and FQNNGV. V lost 5 bases, J lost 1 base, and 3 bases stayed unmatched. The CDR3 loop is CASSDRGRNTEAFF. In nucleotides, the CDR3 is TGTGCCAGCAGCGACAGGGGCAGGAACACTGAAGCTTTCTTT.

V usage is TRBV28 and J usage is TRBJ1-4, with D perhaps TRBD1 (5 bases). The V end was cut by 2 bases, the J end by 7 bases, with 11 bases between. This CDR3 has 14 residues. Germline V gene data show CDR1 as MDHEN and CDR2 as SYDVKM. CDR3 nucleotide sequence: TGTGCCAGCAGTTTAGTCAGGGAGGGTGAAAAACTGTTTTTT. As protein: CASSLVREGEKLFF.

The genes are TRBV4-2 and TRBJ1-1, with 7 bases identical to TRBD1. The length of the CDR3 is 16 residues. The germline V gene encodes CDR1 LGHNA and CDR2 YNFKEQ. The V and J ends lost 1 base and 1 base, in that order; junction bases with no gene match: 6. The CDR3 DNA follows: TGTGCCAGCAGCCAAGCCCGGACAGGAGAGAACACTGAAGCTTTCTTT. Its protein is CASSQARTGENTEAFF.

The V call is TRBV19, the J call TRBJ1-5, with a weak D call TRBD1 (5 bases). CDR1 is LNHDA, CDR2 SQIVND, per germline (reference sequence). This CDR3 is 12 amino acids long. Trimming removed 5 bases from V and 6 bases from J, with 8 bases in between. This CDR3 reads CASSVGPQPQHF. CDR3 bases: TGTGCCAGTAGTGTGGGGCCTCAGCCCCAGCATTTT.

A few counts support this clone. V gene TRBV7-8 combines with J gene TRBJ2-7, with TRBD1 matching 7 bases. The V and J ends lost 6 bases and 1 base, in that order; junction bases with no gene match: 12. Germline V gene data show CDR1 as SGHVS and CDR2 as FQNEAQ. The CDR3 extends over 16 amino acids. The CDR3 loop is CASRRQGTGKSYEQYF. Here the CDR3 DNA reads TGTGCCAGCAGGAGACAGGGAACAGGCAAGTCCTACGAGCAGTACTTC.

The V and J genes are TRBV7-6 and TRBJ2-1; D perhaps matches TRBD2 (5 bases). CDR1 is SGHVS, CDR2 FNYEAQ, per germline. The CDR3 sequence is 13 residues long. V was trimmed by 1 base and J by 10 bases, leaving 11 bases between them. The CDR3 is CASSLVGLVEQFF. The CDR3 DNA sequence: TGTGCCAGCAGCTTAGTTGGACTGGTCGAGCAGTTCTTC.

The V call is TRBV30, the J call TRBJ1-3; D gene ambiguous. CDR3 length: 14 residues. Germline V gives CDR1 GTSNPN, CDR2 SVGIG (reference sequence). V was trimmed by 3 bases and J by 5 bases, leaving 14 bases between them. The CDR3 bases are TGTGCCTGGAGCCGCGGACTTCCTCGAAACACCATATATTTT. Translating gives CAWSRGLPRNTIYF. Filled out from reference TRBV30 and TRBJ1-3, the complete variable domain reads SQTIHQWPATLVQPVGSPLSLECTVEGTSNPNLYWYRQAAGRGLQLLFYSVGIGQISSEVPQNLSASRPQDRQFILSSKKLLLSDSGFYLCAWSRGLPRNTIYFGEGSWLTVV.

The chain employs TRBV7-2 and TRBJ1-5; D is perhaps TRBD1 (6 bases). V was clipped by 2 bases and J by 3 bases, with 11 bases between them. This CDR3 contains 15 residues. In germline, CDR1 is SGHTA, CDR2 FQGNSA. In DNA form, the CDR3 reads TGTGCCAGCAGCTTACGAGCAGGGGACAATCAGCCCCAGCATTTT. This codes for CASSLRAGDNQPQHF.

The CDR3 reads CATSPRGSSYEQYF. In nucleotides, the CDR3 is TGTGCCACCAGCCCCCGCGGTTCCTCCTACGAGCAGTACTTC. The gene calls are TRBV15 and TRBJ2-7; no definite D call. Between the trimmed V and J ends, which lost 5 bases and 0 bases, there was a span of 11 bases. Germline V gene sequence: CDR1 LNHNV, CDR2 YYDKDF (reference sequence). The CDR3 totals 14 residues.

This rearrangement joins TRBV20-1 to TRBJ2-7; a weak D match, TRBD2 (6 bases). The germline CDR1 and CDR2 sequences are DFQATT and SNEGSKA (reference sequence). The V and J ends lost 7 bases and 6 bases respectively, with 13 bases between them. The CDR3 runs 11 residues. This CDR3 is CSVGGVAEQYF. The DNA of the CDR3 is TGCAGTGTGGGGGGTGTTGCCGAGCAGTACTTC.

V gene TRBV19 combines with J gene TRBJ2-2; TRBD1 might be the D (5 bases). The CDR3 consists of 13 residues. V was cut by 10 bases and J by 2 bases, with 11 bases left in between. Germline V gene lookup returns CDR1 LNHDA and CDR2 SQIVND (reference sequence). CDR3 region: CATLGHNTGELFF. CDR3 in DNA: TGTGCCACCCTAGGACACAACACCGGGGAGCTGTTTTTT.

The chain carries TRBV9 and TRBJ1-2, with 7 bases aligning to TRBD1. Looked up from germline, CDR1 is SGDLS and CDR2 is YYNGEE. The CDR3 runs to 14 residues. The junction had 10 bases not matched to a gene; V was cut back by 4 bases and J by 7 bases. DNA for the CDR3: TGTGCCAGCAGCCTAGGGGGCGGGACAGCTGGCTACACCTTC. Its protein is CASSLGGGTAGYTF.

The V gene is TRBV6-5, the J gene TRBJ1-2; TRBD1 matches at 8 bases. The V and J ends lost 5 bases and 5 bases, in that order; junction bases with no gene match: 7. Germline V lookup: CDR1 MNHEY, CDR2 SVGAGI. The CDR3 has 14 amino acids. CDR3 nucleotides: TGTGCCAGCAGTCCCCGACAGGGGATTTATGGCTACACCTTC. The encoded protein is CASSPRQGIYGYTF.

The chain couples TRBV19 to TRBJ1-4; D perhaps matches TRBD1 (6 bases). The CDR3 sequence is 16 residues long. Germline lookup yields CDR1 LNHDA and CDR2 SQIVND (reference sequence). Trimming stripped 0 bases from V and 10 bases from J, with 18 bases between. CDR3 sequence: CASSIDVTGTRGKLFF. For the CDR3, the DNA is TGTGCCAGTAGTATAGACGTGACAGGAACCCGCGGAAAACTGTTTTTT.

The CDR3 region is CASSLTGVDTGELFF. DNA for the CDR3: TGCGCCAGCAGCTTGACAGGAGTGGACACCGGGGAGCTGTTTTTT. This chain joins TRBV5-1 and TRBJ2-2; D possibly corresponds to TRBD1 (5 bases). The germline V gene has CDR1 SGHRS and CDR2 YFSETQ. This CDR3 has 15 residues. Trimming cost V 1 base and J 3 bases, with 10 bases left between them.

The V call is TRBV14, the J call TRBJ2-1; maybe TRBD2 (5 bases). This CDR3 is 17 amino acids long. Trimming took off 3 bases at V and 1 base at J, with 16 bases between the two ends. CDR1 SGHDN and CDR2 FVKESK come from the germline V gene. The CDR3 here is CASSHVLGRGSYNEQFF. The CDR3, as DNA: TGTGCCAGCAGCCACGTTCTGGGGAGAGGTTCCTACAATGAGCAGTTCTTC.

The V gene is TRBV5-4, the J gene TRBJ2-1; TRBD2 matches 15 bases. This CDR3 comprises 17 residues. Germline CDR1 SGHNT, CDR2 YYREEE (reference sequence). J gave up 8 bases and V 4 bases, and 10 bases lay outside the gene matches. DNA of the CDR3: TGTGCCAGCAGCCTAAAAACCGGGACTAGCGGGGGGTATGAGCAGTTCTTC. Translated, it gives CASSLKTGTSGGYEQFF.

J is TRBJ1-5 and V is TRBV2; TRBD1 might be the D (5 bases). The ends were cut back, 5 bases at V and 7 bases at J, with 12 bases in the middle. CDR1 and CDR2 from the germline V gene are SNHLY and FYNNEI. The CDR3 loop spans 13 amino acids. The CDR3 protein is CASSWQPGQPQHF. In DNA form, the CDR3 reads TGTGCCAGCAGTTGGCAGCCAGGGCAGCCCCAGCATTTT. Drawing the rest from reference TRBV2 and TRBJ1-5, the complete variable domain is EPEVTQTPSHQVTQMGQEVILRCVPISNHLYFYWYRQILGQKVEFLVSFYNNEISEKSEIFDDQFSVERPDGSNFTLKIRSTKLEDSAMYFCASSWQPGQPQHFGDGTRLSIL.